These 32 T cell receptor beta chains were all obtained from the same sample, sequenced in a study of CD8 T cells in Susac syndrome. The RNA input was about 0.45 to 1 ug, and it was reverse transcribed with random hexamers. TCRdb ran MiXCR on the immunoSEQ multiplex PCR reads and lists one entry per CDR3 protein. The sample consists of 100,000 to 150,000 distinct CDR3 sequences, approximately 93% of them appearing once. Sequencing used CD8+ T cells from PBMCs. These receptors all stem from a human donor with multiple sclerosis.

The rearrangement joins TRBV2 to TRBJ2-7, with 8 bases that match TRBD1. CDR1 SNHLY and CDR2 FYNNEI come from the germline V gene. Trimming cost V 6 bases and J 2 bases; bases outside gene matches: 9. This CDR3 is built from 15 residues. CDR3 sequence (DNA): TGTGCCAGCAGCCCGACAGGGGAAGGCACCTACGAGCAGTACGTC. Translation gives CASSPTGEGTYEQYV.

The chain has TRBV24-1 and TRBJ2-1; TRBD1 aligns across 8 bases. Germline values: CDR1 KGHDR, CDR2 SFDVKD. V shed 4 bases and J 8 bases; nucleotides not matched to a gene: 9. This CDR3 contains 15 residues. This CDR3 is CATSDRGQGGDEQFF. The CDR3 region has the DNA TGTGCCACCAGTGACCGCGGACAGGGTGGGGATGAGCAGTTCTTC.

The chain couples TRBV27 to TRBJ2-1, with D maybe TRBD2 (5 bases). This CDR3 contains 13 residues. Trimming removed 3 bases from V and 5 bases from J, with 8 bases in between. CDR1 MNHEY and CDR2 SMNVEV come from the germline V gene (reference sequence). The CDR3 loop reads CASSFGVHNEQFF. CDR3 DNA: TGTGCCAGCAGTTTCGGGGTCCACAATGAGCAGTTCTTC.

DNA for the CDR3: TGTGCCAGCAGCTTCCGGGACACCAATGAAAAACTGTTTTTT. Protein: CASSFRDTNEKLFF. The chain is built from TRBV7-9 and TRBJ1-4, with D perhaps TRBD1 (6 bases). Trimming took 3 bases from V and 5 from J, leaving 10 bases between them. Germline lookup yields CDR1 SEHNR and CDR2 FQNEAQ (reference sequence). CDR3 length: 14 amino acids.

This chain joins TRBV5-1 and TRBJ1-2, with D hard to call. Trimming shortened V by 0 bases and J by 8 bases, and 11 bases separated the two germline ends. The germline V gene encodes CDR1 SGHRS and CDR2 YFSETQ. CDR3 length equals 13 residues. Written as DNA, the CDR3 is TGCGCCAGCAGCTTGGAATTGGGCGGGGGCTACACCTTC. The encoded protein is CASSLELGGGYTF.

The rearrangement uses TRBV27 and TRBJ1-5, with TRBD1 as a possible D gene (5 bases). The CDR3 has 13 amino acids. Per germline, CDR1 MNHEY and CDR2 SMNVEV (reference sequence). V was cut by 3 bases and J by 5 bases, with 8 bases left in between. The CDR3 here is CASSLGLYQPQHF. As DNA, the CDR3 is TGTGCCAGCAGTTTGGGGCTCTATCAGCCCCAGCATTTT.

The chain combines TRBV6-1 with TRBJ1-3, with D unclear. V lost 10 bases and J lost 3, with 10 bases in between. Germline-derived CDR1 and CDR2 are MNHNS and SASEGT. The CDR3 loop spans 12 amino acids. The CDR3, as DNA: TGTGCCACCCTGATGGATGGAAACACCATATATTTT. This translates into CATLMDGNTIYF.

On this clonotype itself: A read error may account for a junction end that differs from germline. The V call is TRBV6-5, the J call TRBJ2-3; a possible D gene is TRBD2 (5 bases). CDR1 and CDR2 from the germline V gene are MNHEY and SVGAGI. The CDR3 spans 14 residues. CDR3 amino acids: CASNDRGSRDTQYF. CDR3 nucleotide sequence: TGTGCCAGCAATGACCGGGGTAGCAGAGATACGCAGTATTTT.

This clonotype was observed once. The chain recombines TRBV6-6 with TRBJ2-5, with no clear D. V lost 2 bases and J lost 0, with 7 bases in between. The CDR3 extends over 14 amino acids. CDR1 and CDR2 from the germline V gene are MNHNY and SVGAGI (reference sequence). The CDR3 region is CASSYLGNQETQYF. CDR3 coding DNA: TGTGCCAGCAGTTACCTAGGGAACCAAGAGACCCAGTACTTC.

The genes are TRBV12-3 or TRBV12-4 and TRBJ2-7; D may be TRBD1 (6 bases). V lost 4 bases and J lost 5, with 12 bases in between. The CDR3 sequence is 13 residues long. CDR3 in DNA: TGTGCCAGCAGTTCATCAGGGGTGAACGAGCAGTACTTC. It specifies CASSSSGVNEQYF.

V usage is TRBV13 and J usage is TRBJ2-1; D is tentatively TRBD1 or TRBD2 (7 bases each). V was clipped by 8 bases and J by 8 bases, with 16 bases between them. The CDR3 is made up of 13 amino acids. CDR1 and CDR2 from the germline V gene are PRHDT and FYEKMQ (reference sequence). CDR3 DNA: TGTGCCAGCCGCCAGGGGGGGGCTCATGAGCAGTTCTTC. This translates into CASRQGGAHEQFF.

The sample holds one count of this clonotype. This chain uses TRBV12-5 with TRBJ1-4; D unclear. CDR3 size: 15 residues. V gave up 1 base and J gave up 3 bases, with 9 bases separating them. CDR1 and CDR2 (germline): LGHNT, FRNRAP. CDR3 DNA sequence: TGTGCTAGTGGTTTGGGGACTGCAGCTAATGAAAAACTGTTTTTT. Translating it yields CASGLGTAANEKLFF.

The rearrangement joins TRBV4-1 to TRBJ2-7; D is unresolved. V was clipped by 0 bases and J by 1 base, with 10 bases between them. This CDR3 comprises 15 residues. Per the germline V gene, CDR1 is MGHRA and CDR2 is YSYEKL. The CDR3 region is CASSQDIGGSYEQYF. Written as DNA, the CDR3 is TGCGCCAGCAGCCAAGATATCGGCGGATCCTACGAGCAGTACTTC.

This clonotype was detected only once. CDR3 residues: CATSRELLGGKLGGFADTQYF. The CDR3 region has the DNA TGTGCCACCAGCAGAGAATTATTAGGGGGGAAGTTGGGAGGGTTCGCAGATACGCAGTATTTT. V gene TRBV15 combines with J gene TRBJ2-3; a possible D gene is TRBD2 (7 bases). V lost 0 bases, J lost 4 bases, and 29 bases lay in between. The CDR3 is 21 residues long. CDR1 LNHNV and CDR2 YYDKDF come from the germline V gene (reference sequence).

This clonotype has just one count. The gene calls are TRBV29-1 and TRBJ1-2; 7 nucleotides line up with TRBD1. J lost 7 bases, V lost 0 bases, and 14 bases had no gene match. There are 16 residues in the CDR3. Germline assignment: CDR1 SQVTM and CDR2 ANQGSEA. The CDR3, as DNA: TGCAGCGTTGAAGATCCGGACGCAATCCCAGGGGGTGGCTACACCTTC. Protein: CSVEDPDAIPGGGYTF.

The chain joins TRBV5-4 to TRBJ2-7; D is undetermined. Germline assignment: CDR1 SGHNT and CDR2 YYREEE (reference sequence). V dropped 0 bases and J dropped 3 bases, with 10 bases sitting between them. There are 14 residues in the CDR3. The CDR3 spells CASSLERGNYEQYF. In DNA form, the CDR3 reads TGTGCCAGCAGCTTGGAACGTGGGAACTACGAGCAGTACTTC. Filled out from reference TRBV5-4 and TRBJ2-7, the complete variable domain reads ETGVTQSPTHLIKTRGQQVTLRCSSQSGHNTVSWYQQALGQGPQFIFQYYREEENGRGNFPPRFSGLQFPNYSSELNVNALELDDSALYLCASSLERGNYEQYFGPGTRLTVT.

This rearrangement joins TRBV27 to TRBJ2-7; 12 bases match TRBD2. CDR3 length: 13 residues. Losses at the gene ends were 3 bases for V and 7 bases for J; bases not matched to a gene: 1. Germline loops: CDR1 MNHEY, CDR2 SMNVEV (reference sequence). CDR3 sequence: CASSLTSGREQYV. CDR3 DNA sequence: TGTGCCAGCAGTTTGACTAGCGGGAGAGAGCAGTACGTC.

The V call is TRBV24-1, the J call TRBJ1-1; D ambiguous. The CDR3 is 13 residues long. Trimming removed 3 bases from V and 0 bases from J, with 4 bases in between. Looked up from germline, CDR1 is KGHDR and CDR2 is SFDVKD. CDR3 amino acids: CATSDAMNTEAFF. The CDR3, as DNA: TGTGCCACCAGTGATGCTATGAACACTGAAGCTTTCTTT.

This chain uses TRBV5-1 with TRBJ2-3; D uncertain. This CDR3 contains 13 residues. V lost 0 bases and J 3 bases, leaving 5 bases between the germline ends. Germline assignment: CDR1 SGHRS and CDR2 YFSETQ. The CDR3 protein is CASSLDPTDTQYF. The CDR3 DNA sequence: TGCGCCAGCAGCTTGGATCCGACAGATACGCAGTATTTT. Supplemented by reference TRBV5-1 and TRBJ2-3, the full variable domain reads KAGVTQTPRYLIKTRGQQVTLSCSPISGHRSVSWYQQTPGQGLQFLFEYFSETQRNKGNFPGRFSGRQFSNSRSEMNVSTLELGDSALYLCASSLDPTDTQYFGPGTRLTVL.

The gene calls are TRBV2 and TRBJ1-4; no clear D. Germline V gene sequence: CDR1 SNHLY, CDR2 FYNNEI. The CDR3 loop spans 13 amino acids. Trimming took off 2 bases at V and 4 bases at J, with 5 bases between the two ends. The CDR3 DNA sequence: TGTGCCAGCAGTGAATGGGGTAATGAAAAACTGTTTTTT. This translates into CASSEWGNEKLFF.

CDR3 sequence: CAWSALVPTDTQYF. In DNA, the CDR3 is TGTGCCTGGAGCGCCCTAGTCCCCACAGATACGCAGTATTTT. The rearrangement links TRBV30 to TRBJ2-3, with no clear D. Between the trimmed V and J ends, which lost 3 bases and 2 bases, there was a span of 12 bases. Germline CDR1 is GTSNPN and CDR2 is SVGIG (reference sequence). This CDR3 contains 14 residues.

The V gene is TRBV6-6, the J gene TRBJ2-7; no clear D. The V end lost 4 bases, the J end lost 2 bases, and 9 bases lay between the germline ends. The CDR3 has 13 residues. The V gene's germline CDR1 is MNHNY and CDR2 SVGAGI (reference sequence). CDR3 sequence: CASSSGRTYEQYF. CDR3 in DNA: TGTGCCAGCAGTTCCGGGCGGACCTACGAGCAGTACTTC.

The rearrangement links TRBV28 to TRBJ2-5; unclear D gene. Germline V gene lookup returns CDR1 MDHEN and CDR2 SYDVKM. The germline V and J ends were trimmed by 7 bases and 0 bases, with 12 bases remaining between them. This CDR3 contains 14 residues. CDR3 region: CASTPPRNQETQYF. Written as DNA, the CDR3 is TGTGCCAGCACCCCTCCGCGCAACCAAGAGACCCAGTACTTC. Full variable domain (outside the CDR3, taken from reference TRBV28 and TRBJ2-5): DVKVTQSSRYLVKRTGEKVFLECVQDMDHENMFWYRQDPGLGLRLIYFSYDVKMKEKGDIPEGYSVSREKKERFSLILESASTNQTSMYLCASTPPRNQETQYFGPGTRLLVL.

The chain links TRBV4-1 to TRBJ2-7, with D uncertain. The CDR3 covers 13 residues. Germline V lookup: CDR1 MGHRA, CDR2 YSYEKL. V lost 4 bases to trimming and J lost 2 bases, with 9 bases between them. DNA of the CDR3: TGCGCCAGCAGCCTTGCTCACACCTACGAGCAGTACTTC. It encodes CASSLAHTYEQYF.

The genes are TRBV20-1 and TRBJ2-3; D is unclear. The CDR3 consists of 14 residues. Germline lookup yields CDR1 DFQATT and CDR2 SNEGSKA (reference sequence). V was pared by 1 base and J by 4 bases, with 12 bases between. CDR3 residues: CSARVTSSSDTQYF. CDR3 nucleotide sequence: TGCAGTGCTAGAGTGACCTCTAGTTCAGATACGCAGTATTTT.

J is TRBJ2-7 and V is TRBV5-6, with D possibly TRBD2 on 6 matching bases. V was shortened by 4 bases and J by 0 bases, with 14 bases between the two germline ends. The CDR3 is made up of 15 amino acids. Germline-derived CDR1 and CDR2 are SGHDT and YYEEEE. CDR3 nucleotides: TGTGCCAGCAGCCTATCTCGGGGGTACTCCTACGAGCAGTACTTC. This sequence encodes CASSLSRGYSYEQYF.

This chain joins TRBV7-2 and TRBJ2-1; maybe TRBD2 (7 bases). CDR1 and CDR2 (germline): SGHTA, FQGNSA. V dropped 1 base and J dropped 7 bases, with 14 bases sitting between them. This CDR3 spans 15 amino acids. For the CDR3, the DNA is TGTGCCAGCAGCTTAGTGGGGGGGCAAAGGAATGAGCAGTTCTTC. Protein sequence: CASSLVGGQRNEQFF.

The genes are TRBV20-1 and TRBJ2-2; a possible D gene is TRBD1 (6 bases). The CDR3 has 19 residues. Deletions cut 0 bases from V and 3 bases from J, with 23 bases between. CDR1 and CDR2 (germline): DFQATT, SNEGSKA (reference sequence). The CDR3 protein is CSARDPTGPQRSDTGELFF. The CDR3 region has the DNA TGCAGTGCTAGAGATCCGACAGGCCCCCAACGCAGTGACACCGGGGAGCTGTTTTTT.

The chain joins TRBV13 to TRBJ2-7; 9 nucleotides align to TRBD2. V lost 2 bases, J lost 5 bases, and 4 bases stayed unmatched. This CDR3 spans 14 amino acids. Germline lookup yields CDR1 PRHDT and CDR2 FYEKMQ (reference sequence). In DNA form, the CDR3 reads TGTGCCAGCAGCTTATCGGCGGGGGGGCACGAGCAGTACTTC. This sequence encodes CASSLSAGGHEQYF.

This clonotype appeared a single time. The V gene is TRBV7-9, the J gene TRBJ2-6; no firm D call. Germline CDR1 and CDR2: SEHNR and FQNEAQ (reference sequence). The V gene lost 6 bases and the J gene lost 0 bases, with 18 bases spanning the gap. CDR3 length: 18 amino acids. CDR3 amino acids: CASRLGRRLGSGANVLTF. The CDR3, as DNA: TGTGCCAGCAGGCTCGGAAGGCGTTTGGGCTCTGGGGCCAACGTCCTGACTTTC.

The chain combines TRBV2 with TRBJ2-1, with 7 bases that match TRBD2. The CDR3 sequence is 17 residues long. In germline, CDR1 is SNHLY, CDR2 FYNNEI. The J segment lost 1 base and the V segment lost 6 bases, leaving 12 bases of the junction unmatched. In DNA form, the CDR3 reads TGTGCCAGCAGGGCCCTCGGGGGGACCATTTCCTACAATGAGCAGTTCTTC. It yields the protein CASRALGGTISYNEQFF.

This clonotype has only one observation. The V gene is TRBV2, the J gene TRBJ2-5; maybe TRBD2 (6 bases). V lost 2 bases to trimming and J lost 2 bases, with 15 bases between them. The CDR3 consists of 16 residues. Germline loops: CDR1 SNHLY, CDR2 FYNNEI. The CDR3 DNA sequence: TGTGCCAGCAGTGAATGGAGGGCGAGGATGCAAGAGACCCAGTACTTC. Its protein is CASSEWRARMQETQYF.